This T cell receptor beta chain originates from a study of T cells in Graves' hyperthyroidism and ophthalmopathy. Researchers amplified the TCR beta CDR3 regions from RNA transcripts. First-round RT-PCR targeting the TCR CDR3 was performed with the HTBI primer set. TCRdb processed the multiplex PCR reads anew with MiXCR; each CDR3 protein has one entry. The data hold approximately 400,000 distinct CDR3 sequences, with approximately 14% observed a single time. This CDR3 spans 15 amino acids. The ends lost 6 bases at V and 4 bases at J; junction bases unmatched: 8. The germline V gene encodes CDR1 SGHAT and CDR2 FQNNGV. No progression to ophthalmopathy during 18 months of follow-up defined stable disease. Uncontrolled infection, other autoimmune disease, pregnancy or lactation barred patients from enrollment.

The receptor was derived from a woman between 18 and 30 years old with Graves' hyperthyroidism. The sequenced sample was blood. This chain uses TRBV11-2 with TRBJ1-1; 10 bases agree with TRBD1. The CDR3 is CASSQGTGEVTEAFF. The CDR3 bases are TGTGCCAGCAGTCAAGGGACAGGGGAGGTCACTGAAGCTTTCTTT.